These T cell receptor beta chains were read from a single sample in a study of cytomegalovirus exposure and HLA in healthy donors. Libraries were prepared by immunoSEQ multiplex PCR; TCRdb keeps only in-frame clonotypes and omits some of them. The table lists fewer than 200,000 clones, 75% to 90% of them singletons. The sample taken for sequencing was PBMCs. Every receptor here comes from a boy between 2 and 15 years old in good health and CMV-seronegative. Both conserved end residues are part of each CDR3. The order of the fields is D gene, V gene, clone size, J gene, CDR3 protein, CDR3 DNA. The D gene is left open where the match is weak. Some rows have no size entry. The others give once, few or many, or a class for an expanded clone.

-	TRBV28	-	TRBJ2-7	CASSLQGRITYEQYF	TGTGCCAGCAGTCTGCAAGGGAGAATTACCTACGAGCAGTACTTC
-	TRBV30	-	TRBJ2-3	CAWSASLPGTSTDTQYF	TGTGCCTGGAGCGCCTCTCTCCCCGGGACTTCAACAGATACGCAGTATTTT
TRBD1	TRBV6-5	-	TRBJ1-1	CASNPTGRTEAFF	TGTGCCAGCAACCCGACAGGGAGGACTGAAGCTTTCTTT
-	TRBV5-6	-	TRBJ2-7	CASSGQYEQYF	TGTGCCAGCAGCGGCCAGTACGAGCAGTACTTC
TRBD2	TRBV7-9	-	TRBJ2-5	CASSTEAGVRETQYF	TGTGCCAGCAGCACCGAAGCGGGGGTGAGAGAGACCCAGTACTTC
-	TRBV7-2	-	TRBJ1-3	CASSLRGGNRPRETIYF	TGTGCCAGCAGCTTAAGGGGGGGGAACAGACCCCGAGAGACCATATATTTT
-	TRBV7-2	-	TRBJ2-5	CASSPKETQYF	TGTGCCAGCAGCCCCAAAGAGACCCAGTACTTC
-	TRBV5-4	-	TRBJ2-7	CASSWEGLTYEQYF	TGTGCCAGCAGCTGGGAAGGACTAACCTACGAGCAGTACTTC
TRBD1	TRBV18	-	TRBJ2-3	CASSPGTGSTQYF	TGTGCCAGCTCACCGGGGACAGGGTCTACGCAGTATTTT
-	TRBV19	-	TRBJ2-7	CASSIGGAAYEQYF	TGTGCCAGTAGTATAGGCGGAGCCGCCTACGAGCAGTACTTC
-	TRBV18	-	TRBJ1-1	CASSPSGGVAEAFF	TGTGCCAGCTCACCGAGCGGGGGGGTGGCTGAAGCTTTCTTT
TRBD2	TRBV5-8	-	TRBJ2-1	CASSLEREGSSYNEQFF	TGTGCCAGCAGCTTGGAGCGGGAGGGGAGCTCCTACAATGAGCAGTTCTTC
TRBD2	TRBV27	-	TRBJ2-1	CASTMSGGAYNEQFF	TGTGCCAGCACCATGTCGGGGGGGGCCTACAATGAGCAGTTCTTC
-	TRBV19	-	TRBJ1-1	CAARRQGNTEAFF	TGTGCCGCCCGCCGGCAGGGTAACACTGAAGCTTTCTTT
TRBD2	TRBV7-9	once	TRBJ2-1	CSSSFGTSGRSGEQFF	TGTTCCAGCAGCTTCGGGACTAGCGGGAGGAGTGGTGAGCAGTTCTTC
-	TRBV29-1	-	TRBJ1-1	CSVNRVMNTEAFF	TGCAGCGTAAACAGGGTCATGAACACTGAAGCTTTCTTT
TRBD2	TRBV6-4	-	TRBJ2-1	CASSDTPGLVNNEQFF	TGTGCCAGCAGTGACACCCCGGGACTAGTCAACAATGAGCAGTTCTTC